This T cell receptor (beta chain) was found in a study of T-cell reconstitution after alpha-beta-depleted transplantation in children. Study-level findings and limits: Counts and diversity of T cells one year after transplant came mostly from newly produced T cells. Surviving recipient T cells and thymic progenitors underlay high day-60 TCRbeta diversity in some patients. Expanded graft clones, several hundred of them, were reportedly the source of alpha-beta T cells about two months after transplant.

Concerning this clonotype: Its target is unknown.

The CDR3 loop spans 15 amino acids. Losses at the gene ends were 3 bases for V and 5 bases for J; bases not matched to a gene: 9. TCRbeta library preparation incorporated unique molecular identifiers. TCRdb passed the PCR reads through MiXCR, listing each CDR3 protein once. The sample holds approximately 520,000 distinct CDR3 sequences, 9.5% to 12% seen once. The source material was PBMCs, mostly from graft donor cells, sampled 180 days after TCRalphabeta/CD19-depleted stem cell transplant. The chain couples TRBV12-3 or TRBV12-4 to TRBJ1-2; 7 bases fit TRBD1. The TCR sequence derives from a female patient aged 2 to 10 who had a stem cell transplant for aplastic anemia, so the T cells may come from the graft donor. For the CDR3, the DNA is TGTGCCAGCAGTTTTCAGGGTCAGGGGGAGTATGGCTACACCTTC. This gives the protein CASSFQGQGEYGYTF.